The clone carrying this TCR beta chain was picked up one time. This sample stems from a study of control samples from healthy donors and cancer patients. Between the trimmed V and J ends, which lost 5 bases and 0 bases, there was a span of 16 bases. The germline V gene encodes CDR1 SNHLY and CDR2 FYNNEI. This CDR3 is built from 16 residues. Profiling relied on immunoSEQ multiplex PCR, and the TCRdb table lists in-frame clones only, not all of them. The table records 180,000 or so clones, 85% to 95% of them present only once. The chain couples TRBV2 to TRBJ1-1; D may be TRBD1 (5 bases). This clonotype originated in a woman between 55 and 75 years old in good health. The sequenced sample consisted of blood. CDR3 sequence reads: CASSWFQGGMNTEAFF. In nucleotides, the CDR3 is TGTGCCAGCAGTTGGTTCCAGGGAGGCATGAACACTGAAGCTTTCTTT.